Presented here are 25 T cell receptor beta chains from one specimen sequenced in a study of post-analysis software for immune sequencing data. Unique molecular identifiers were present in the TCR beta cDNA libraries. TCRdb re-derived calls from the PCR reads in MiXCR, one entry per CDR3 protein. The sample records about 430,000 distinct CDR3 sequences, 30% to 40% being singletons. What these receptors recognize is not known. Broader study findings: TRBV5-6, TRBV5-1 and TRBV20-1 belonged to a set of about five TRBV segments that were more frequent in patients than controls.

Material for sequencing was blood. These TCRs come from a girl aged 2 to 10 with multiple sclerosis.

The genes are TRBV6-5 and TRBJ2-5; D is undetermined. The CDR3 runs 15 residues. CDR1 is MNHEY, CDR2 SVGAGI, per germline. Trimming removed 2 bases from V and 5 bases from J, with 15 bases in between. The CDR3 is CASSYPGKMGETQYF. The CDR3 region has the DNA TGTGCCAGCAGTTACCCCGGAAAGATGGGTGAGACCCAGTACTTC.

The gene calls are TRBV3-1 and TRBJ2-7; D ambiguous. V dropped 1 base and J dropped 2 bases, with 15 bases sitting between them. The CDR3 totals 16 residues. The germline gives CDR1 LGHDT, CDR2 YNNKEL (reference sequence). The CDR3 sequence: CASSQAPATDTYEQYF. The CDR3 DNA reads as TGTGCCAGCAGCCAAGCGCCGGCCACTGACACCTACGAGCAGTACTTC.

This clonotype was observed a single time. The V and J genes are TRBV11-2 and TRBJ2-7; D uncertain. This CDR3 is 14 amino acids long. Germline-derived CDR1 and CDR2 are SGHAT and FQNNGV. The V and J ends lost 1 base and 2 bases respectively, with 9 bases between them. The CDR3 loop is CASSLGPYTYEQYF. CDR3 sequence (DNA): TGTGCCAGCAGCTTAGGGCCCTACACCTACGAGCAGTACTTC.

This clonotype occurred many times. This chain connects TRBV7-9 to TRBJ2-1; 11 bases line up with TRBD2. V dropped 3 bases and J dropped 5; count of bases not matched to a gene: 9. Germline V gives CDR1 SEHNR, CDR2 FQNEAQ (reference sequence). CDR3 length equals 17 residues. The CDR3 region has the DNA TGTGCCAGCAGCTTCTTAGCGGGAGGGCCTTTGGACAATGAGCAGTTCTTC. Protein: CASSFLAGGPLDNEQFF. Full variable domain (outside the CDR3, taken from reference TRBV7-9 and TRBJ2-1): DTGVSQNPRHKITKRGQNVTFRCDPISEHNRLYWYRQTLGQGPEFLTYFQNEAQLEKSRLLSDRFSAERPKGSFSTLEIQRTEQGDSAMYLCASSFLAGGPLDNEQFFGPGTRLTVL.

V gene TRBV10-3 combines with J gene TRBJ2-7; D may be TRBD2 (7 bases). The germline CDR1 and CDR2 sequences are ENHRY and SYGVKD. V was clipped by 7 bases and J by 6 bases, with 19 bases between them. The CDR3 covers 14 residues. The DNA of the CDR3 is TGTGCCATCAAACAAGGGGGGGCCACGGGCGAGCAGTACTTC. It encodes CAIKQGGATGEQYF.

The gene calls are TRBV12-5 and TRBJ2-5; 7 nucleotides align to TRBD1. Germline V gene data show CDR1 as LGHNT and CDR2 as FRNRAP. The CDR3 length is 14 residues. Germline trimming cut 7 bases from V and 3 bases from J; bases unmatched to any gene: 8. CDR3 in amino acids: CASAETGREETQYF. The CDR3 DNA is TGTGCTAGTGCCGAGACAGGGCGAGAAGAGACCCAGTACTTC.

This chain's CDR3 is CASSLAVGLYNEQFF. As DNA, the CDR3 is TGCGCCAGCAGCTTAGCAGTAGGACTCTACAATGAGCAGTTCTTC. This chain connects TRBV5-1 to TRBJ2-1; D is perhaps TRBD2 (5 bases). The CDR3 loop spans 15 amino acids. Trimming shortened V by 2 bases and J by 3 bases, and 12 bases separated the two germline ends. Germline V gives CDR1 SGHRS, CDR2 YFSETQ.

The CDR3 loop reads CSAYSGDPGELFF. CDR3 nucleotides: TGCAGTGCGTATTCAGGGGATCCCGGGGAGCTGTTTTTT. The chain uses TRBV20-1 and TRBJ2-2; TRBD1 might be the D (6 bases). The ends were cut back, 6 bases at V and 6 bases at J, with 14 bases in the middle. CDR3 length equals 13 residues. CDR1 is DFQATT, CDR2 SNEGSKA, per germline (reference sequence).

The chain links TRBV5-6 to TRBJ2-3; D could derive from TRBD1 or TRBD2 (6 bases each). The CDR3 has 15 residues. The V end lost 4 bases, the J end lost 4 bases, and 16 bases lay between the germline ends. Germline CDR1 reads SGHDT; CDR2 reads YYEEEE. The CDR3 loop is CASSLTRGLADTQYF. The CDR3 nucleotides read TGTGCCAGCAGCCTGACCAGGGGACTCGCAGATACGCAGTATTTT. The full variable domain, completed using reference TRBV5-6 and TRBJ2-3, is DAGVTQSPTHLIKTRGQQVTLRCSPKSGHDTVSWYQQALGQGPQFIFQYYEEEERQRGNFPDRFSGHQFPNYSSELNVNALLLGDSALYLCASSLTRGLADTQYFGPGTRLTVL.

This sequence joins TRBV25-1 and TRBJ1-1, with unresolved D. The CDR3 sequence is 14 residues long. The V gene lost 1 base and the J gene lost 8 bases, with 14 bases spanning the gap. Germline V gene lookup returns CDR1 MGHDK and CDR2 SYGVNS. CDR3 in amino acids: CASSESTPYLEAFF. DNA for the CDR3: TGTGCCAGCAGTGAATCGACACCTTATCTGGAAGCTTTCTTT.

This clonotype was seen more than once but under ten times. The rearrangement joins TRBV7-9 to TRBJ2-1, with D unclear. Germline CDR1 is SEHNR and CDR2 is FQNEAQ (reference sequence). CDR3 length equals 15 residues. The V gene lost 5 bases and the J gene lost 0 bases, with 11 bases spanning the gap. In DNA form, the CDR3 reads TGTGCCAGCAGCAGAGACACCGGCTCCTACAATGAGCAGTTCTTC. Its translation is CASSRDTGSYNEQFF.

The rearrangement uses TRBV4-1 and TRBJ1-5; D perhaps matches TRBD1 (5 bases). CDR3 length: 17 residues. Per the germline V gene, CDR1 is MGHRA and CDR2 is YSYEKL. V was trimmed by 0 bases and J by 6 bases, leaving 18 bases between them. The CDR3 DNA reads TGCGCCAGCAGCCAAGATGGTGGGGGGTTCCCAGGTCAGCCCCAGCATTTT. Protein product: CASSQDGGGFPGQPQHF.

J is TRBJ2-1 and V is TRBV4-1; 8 bases are shared with TRBD2. The germline V gene encodes CDR1 MGHRA and CDR2 YSYEKL. The CDR3 runs to 16 residues. The junction had 1 base not matched to a gene; V was cut back by 0 bases and J by 0 bases. The CDR3 region is CASSQESGSSYNEQFF. The CDR3 DNA reads TGCGCCAGCAGCCAAGAAAGCGGGAGCTCCTACAATGAGCAGTTCTTC.

A few counts support this clonotype. The J gene is TRBJ2-7, the V gene TRBV28, with D hard to call. V was trimmed by 1 base and J by 9 bases, leaving 25 bases between them. CDR3 size: 17 residues. CDR1 and CDR2 from the germline V gene are MDHEN and SYDVKM. CDR3 in DNA: TGTGCCAGCAGTTTATCTGTAGTCGGCATGCCCCATACCGGGCAGTACTTC. Residues: CASSLSVVGMPHTGQYF.

This clonotype was seen more than once but under ten times. The chain combines TRBV28 with TRBJ2-1; maybe TRBD1 (7 bases). CDR1 is MDHEN, CDR2 SYDVKM, per germline. The CDR3 extends over 11 amino acids. V was pared by 7 bases and J by 9 bases, with 10 bases between. In DNA, the CDR3 is TGTGCCAGCAACCAGGGGGGTGAGCAGTTCTTC. It translates to CASNQGGEQFF.

The J gene is TRBJ1-5, the V gene TRBV12-3 or TRBV12-4; possibly TRBD1 for D (6 bases). The CDR3 contains 14 residues. The V and J ends lost 6 bases and 0 bases respectively, with 9 bases between them. For the CDR3, the DNA is TGTGCCAGCAGGGGAGGGGGTAGCAATCAGCCCCAGCATTTT. Translation: CASRGGGSNQPQHF.

This sequence joins TRBV12-3 or TRBV12-4 and TRBJ1-5; a weak D match, TRBD1 (5 bases). V dropped 4 bases and J dropped 7 bases, with 14 bases sitting between them. The CDR3 length is 14 residues. The CDR3 region has the DNA TGTGCCAGCAGTTCCCGTGGGGGGTGGCAGCCCCAGCATTTT. It codes for CASSSRGGWQPQHF.

The V call is TRBV3-1, the J call TRBJ1-4; 9 nucleotides line up with TRBD1. CDR3 length: 16 amino acids. Germline V gene sequence: CDR1 LGHDT, CDR2 YNNKEL (reference sequence). Unmatched junction bases numbered 5, after V lost 1 base and J lost 5 bases. Here the CDR3 reads CASSQGSGTGNEKLFF. DNA for the CDR3: TGTGCCAGCAGCCAAGGCTCCGGGACAGGGAATGAAAAACTGTTTTTT. Filled out from reference TRBV3-1 and TRBJ1-4, the complete variable domain reads DTAVSQTPKYLVTQMGNDKSIKCEQNLGHDTMYWYKQDSKKFLKIMFSYNNKELIINETVPNRFSPKSPDKAHLNLHINSLELGDSAVYFCASSQGSGTGNEKLFFGSGTQLSVL.

The V and J genes are TRBV5-6 and TRBJ2-1; TRBD1 matches at 8 bases. Looked up from germline, CDR1 is SGHDT and CDR2 is YYEEEE. This CDR3 contains 12 residues. Trimming cost V 0 bases and J 14 bases; bases outside gene matches: 4. The chain's CDR3 is CASSLGTGIEFF. The CDR3 DNA reads TGTGCCAGCAGCTTGGGGACAGGGATCGAGTTCTTC.

This clonotype came up a few times. The chain combines TRBV9 with TRBJ1-6; no clear D gene. Germline V gene data show CDR1 as SGDLS and CDR2 as YYNGEE. Trimming took 3 bases from V and 7 from J, leaving 11 bases between them. The CDR3 contains 14 residues. The CDR3 DNA sequence: TGTGCCAGCAGCGCCGACCATGGCAATTCACCCCTCCACTTT. This sequence encodes CASSADHGNSPLHF.

The CDR3: CGTQDYNSYEQYF. CDR3 coding DNA: TGTGGAACCCAAGACTACAACTCCTACGAGCAGTACTTC. V usage is TRBV28 and J usage is TRBJ2-7, with a tentative D call TRBD2 (5 bases). This CDR3 has 13 residues. Germline loops: CDR1 MDHEN, CDR2 SYDVKM.

The rearrangement joins TRBV2 to TRBJ2-1; 8 nucleotides align to TRBD2. Germline V gives CDR1 SNHLY, CDR2 FYNNEI. V gave up 4 bases and J gave up 3 bases; unmatched junction bases: 5. The CDR3 length is 15 residues. CDR3 in amino acids: CASSVTSGGYNEQFF. The CDR3 region has the DNA TGTGCCAGCAGTGTAACCAGCGGGGGCTACAATGAGCAGTTCTTC.

The chain recombines TRBV2 with TRBJ2-7; 11 bases agree with TRBD2. CDR1 is SNHLY, CDR2 FYNNEI, per germline. The CDR3 spans 18 residues. V lost 8 bases and J lost 3; bases outside the gene matches: 18. The CDR3 DNA reads as TGTGCCAGCGGCCGACTAGCGGGATACTCGGCCGATGACTACGAGCAGTACTTC. Amino acids: CASGRLAGYSADDYEQYF.

V and J are TRBV3-1 and TRBJ2-3; 14 bases line up with TRBD2. V dropped 3 bases and J dropped 5; count of bases not matched to a gene: 4. Germline loops: CDR1 LGHDT, CDR2 YNNKEL (reference sequence). The CDR3 consists of 16 residues. CDR3 sequence reads: CASSHRLAGGLDTQYF. For the CDR3, the DNA is TGTGCCAGCAGCCACCGACTAGCGGGGGGGCTAGATACGCAGTATTTT.

This rearrangement joins TRBV10-3 to TRBJ2-7, with D maybe TRBD2 (6 bases). V gave up 0 bases and J gave up 0 bases, with 9 bases separating them. CDR1 ENHRY and CDR2 SYGVKD come from the germline V gene. The CDR3 length is 15 residues. The CDR3 DNA follows: TGTGCCATCAGTGAGTCTGCGGGAAGCTCCTACGAGCAGTACTTC. Amino acid sequence: CAISESAGSSYEQYF.